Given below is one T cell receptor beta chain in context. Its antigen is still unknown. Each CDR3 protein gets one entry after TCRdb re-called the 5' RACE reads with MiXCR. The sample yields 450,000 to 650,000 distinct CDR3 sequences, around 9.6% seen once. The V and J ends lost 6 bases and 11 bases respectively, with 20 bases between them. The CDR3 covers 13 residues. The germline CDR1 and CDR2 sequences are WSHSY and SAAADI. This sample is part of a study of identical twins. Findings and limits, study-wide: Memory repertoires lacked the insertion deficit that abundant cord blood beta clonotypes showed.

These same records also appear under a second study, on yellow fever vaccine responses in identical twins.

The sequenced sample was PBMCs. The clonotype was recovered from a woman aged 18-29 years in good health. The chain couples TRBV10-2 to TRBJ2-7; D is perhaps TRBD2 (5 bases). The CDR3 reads CASSTLLSDGKYF. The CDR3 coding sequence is TGCGCCAGCAGCACCTTGCTCTCGGACGGGAAGTACTTC.